This TCR beta chain was identified during a study of control samples from healthy donors and cancer patients. V was clipped by 6 bases and J by 1 base; unmatched bases: 0. Germline V gives CDR1 SNHLY, CDR2 FYNNEI. This CDR3 is built from 15 residues. Sequenced by immunoSEQ multiplex PCR; TCRdb stores in-frame clones only, minus some. Of 90,000 to 100,000 clones detected, 79% appear once; the ten largest clones hold about 10%. The chain employs TRBV2 and TRBJ2-3; TRBD2 matches at 14 bases. The clonotype was recovered from a woman aged 25 to 39 in good health. The sample was blood. CDR3 nucleotide sequence: TGTGCCAGCAGGGGACTAGCGGGGGGCACAGATACGCAGTATTTT. This translates into CASRGLAGGTDTQYF.